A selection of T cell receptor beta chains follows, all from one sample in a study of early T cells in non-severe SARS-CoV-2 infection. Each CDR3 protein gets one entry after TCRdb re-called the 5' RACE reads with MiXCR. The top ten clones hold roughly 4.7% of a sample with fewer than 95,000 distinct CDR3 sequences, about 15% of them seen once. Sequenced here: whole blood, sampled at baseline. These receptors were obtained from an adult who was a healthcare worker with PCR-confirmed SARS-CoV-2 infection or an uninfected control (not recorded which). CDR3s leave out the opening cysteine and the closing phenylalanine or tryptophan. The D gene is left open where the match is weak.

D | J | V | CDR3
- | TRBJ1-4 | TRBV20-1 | SARPGQHNEKLF
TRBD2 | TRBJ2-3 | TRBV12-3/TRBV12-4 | ASRRTSGRALDTQY
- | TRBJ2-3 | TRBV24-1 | ATSDPGPRTDTQY
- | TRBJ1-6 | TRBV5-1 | ASKQDIRNSPLH
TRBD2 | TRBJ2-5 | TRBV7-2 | ASSSPIAGGQETQY
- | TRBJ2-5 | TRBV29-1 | SGSTGVRETQY
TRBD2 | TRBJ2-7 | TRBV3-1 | ASSPPGGSYAQY
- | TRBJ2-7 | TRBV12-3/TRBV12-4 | ASSLFHEQY
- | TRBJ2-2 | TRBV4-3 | ASSQGFNTGELF
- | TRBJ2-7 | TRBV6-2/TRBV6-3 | ASSSSPYEQY
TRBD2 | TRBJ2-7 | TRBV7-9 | ASSPRVAGAYEQY
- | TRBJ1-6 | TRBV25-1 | ASSKNPGLGSPLH
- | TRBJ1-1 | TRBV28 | ASSFSNRGALNTEAF
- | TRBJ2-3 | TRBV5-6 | ASSLQEYLADTQY
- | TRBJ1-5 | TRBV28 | ASSFLVGNQPQH
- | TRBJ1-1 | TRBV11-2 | ASSLVLGENTEAF
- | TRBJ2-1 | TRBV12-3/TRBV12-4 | ASSWGHYNEQF
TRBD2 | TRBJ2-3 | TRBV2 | ASSGTSGSPDTQY
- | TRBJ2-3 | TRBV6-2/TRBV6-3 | ASSSDGHTQY
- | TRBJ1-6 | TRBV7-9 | ASSLGGTYNSPLH
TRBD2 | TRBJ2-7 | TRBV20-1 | SAPRLAGESLRVEQY
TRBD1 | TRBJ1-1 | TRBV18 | ASSDGQDRGTEAF
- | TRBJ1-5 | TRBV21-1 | ASPRGGYSNQPQH
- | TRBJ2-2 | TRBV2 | ASGTDNTGELF
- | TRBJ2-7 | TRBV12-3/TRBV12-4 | ASRDSAVEEQY
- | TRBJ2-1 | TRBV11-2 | ASSLWGLPRDEQF
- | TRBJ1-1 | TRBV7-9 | ASSLHRNTEAF
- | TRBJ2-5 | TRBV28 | ASRGYQETQY
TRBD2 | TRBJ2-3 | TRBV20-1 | RGLAGGTDTQY
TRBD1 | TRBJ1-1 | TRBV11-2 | ASSSRQGSSPEVF
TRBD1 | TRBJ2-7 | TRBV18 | ASSSGTGKGEQY
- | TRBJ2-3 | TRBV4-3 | ASSQERRDTQY
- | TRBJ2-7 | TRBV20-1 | SARDGLHEQY
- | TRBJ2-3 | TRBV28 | ASSPGPWADTQY
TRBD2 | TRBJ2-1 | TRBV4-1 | ASSQDWAGARYNEQF
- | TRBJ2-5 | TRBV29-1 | SVARGGETQY
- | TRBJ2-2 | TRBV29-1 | SVVRENTGELF
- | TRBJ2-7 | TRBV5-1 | ASSPGAPGRAPYEQY
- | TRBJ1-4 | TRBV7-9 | ASSPELGEKLF
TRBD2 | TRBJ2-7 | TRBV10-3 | AITQRGSGNSYEQY
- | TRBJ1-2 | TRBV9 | ASSFTGTASNYGYT
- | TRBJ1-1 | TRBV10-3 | AISESENLKNTEAF
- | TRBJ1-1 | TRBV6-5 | ASSYTGQNTEAF
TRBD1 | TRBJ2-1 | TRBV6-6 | ASSSPGQYNEQF
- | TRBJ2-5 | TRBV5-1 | ASSPNRREETQY
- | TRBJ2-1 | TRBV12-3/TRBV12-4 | ASSLSPGHEQF
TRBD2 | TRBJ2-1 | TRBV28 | ASSLGGDEQF
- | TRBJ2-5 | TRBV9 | ASSVTSGTGGRETQY
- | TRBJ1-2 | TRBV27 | ASGLFPSNYGYT
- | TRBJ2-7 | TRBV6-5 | ASSYSRSGGYEQY
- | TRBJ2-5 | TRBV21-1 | ASSKGSKETQY
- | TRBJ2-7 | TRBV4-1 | ASSQEWQREQY
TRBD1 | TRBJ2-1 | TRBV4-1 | ASSQPQGSFSYNEQF
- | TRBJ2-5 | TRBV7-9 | ASSPDAQTQY
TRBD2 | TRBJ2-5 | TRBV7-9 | ASSRNRGLIVETQY